The next 16 T cell receptor beta chains were all read from a single sample in a study of blood T cell repertoires in COVID-19. Sequencing used immunoSEQ multiplex PCR; TCRdb keeps in-frame clones, though not all of them. This table has nearly 250,000 clones, 86% appearing once. What was sequenced was PBMCs or T cells enriched from blood (not recorded which). These receptor sequences come from a woman in her 50s who had recovered from COVID-19.

This clone was seen a handful of times. The chain is built from TRBV28 and TRBJ1-5; a possible D gene is TRBD1 (5 bases). Trimming left V 7 bases short and J 6 bases short, with 16 bases between. The CDR3 loop spans 14 amino acids. Looked up from germline, CDR1 is MDHEN and CDR2 is SYDVKM. The CDR3 DNA sequence: TGTGCCAGCACCTGGGGCGCGGATATTCAGCCCCAGCATTTT. Its protein product is CASTWGADIQPQHF.

V gene TRBV19 combines with J gene TRBJ1-1; D might be TRBD1 (6 bases). Trimming left V 6 bases short and J 0 bases short, with 14 bases between. This CDR3 is 15 amino acids long. Per the germline V gene, CDR1 is LNHDA and CDR2 is SQIVND (reference sequence). Here the CDR3 DNA reads TGTGCCAGTAGGAGGGGGAGGGTCTTGAACACTGAAGCTTTCTTT. As protein: CASRRGRVLNTEAFF.

The chain links TRBV27 to TRBJ1-5; TRBD1 matches 7 bases. After removal of 5 bases from V and 6 bases from J, the junction contained 7 bases not matched to a gene. The germline gives CDR1 MNHEY, CDR2 SMNVEV (reference sequence). This CDR3 is 14 amino acids long. The DNA of the CDR3 is TGTGCCAGCAGTCGGACAGGAGTCCCTCAGCCCCAGCATTTT. Its protein product is CASSRTGVPQPQHF.

This chain joins TRBV18 and TRBJ1-4; TRBD1 aligns across 7 bases. There are 13 residues in the CDR3. CDR1 and CDR2 from the germline V gene are KGHSH and LQKENI. Losses at the gene ends were 5 bases for V and 12 bases for J; bases not matched to a gene: 9. The CDR3: CASSTSPGTELFF. The DNA of the CDR3 is TGTGCCAGCTCAACCTCTCCCGGGACAGAACTGTTTTTT.

The rearrangement uses TRBV7-9 and TRBJ1-2, with no clear D. The V end was cut by 5 bases, the J end by 1 base, with 17 bases between. The germline V gene has CDR1 SEHNR and CDR2 FQNEAQ (reference sequence). This CDR3 is built from 16 residues. Here the CDR3 DNA reads TGTGCCAGCAGCCCCCGAGCCAAGGAGTATAACTATGGCTACACCTTC. The encoded protein is CASSPRAKEYNYGYTF.

The CDR3 DNA sequence: TGCGCCAGCAGCCGCCCCCCGGGACTAGCGACCTACGAGCAGTACTTC. This encodes CASSRPPGLATYEQYF. V gene TRBV4-3 combines with J gene TRBJ2-7, with TRBD2 identical over 10 bases. The CDR3 contains 16 residues. The V segment lost 4 bases and the J segment 2 bases; nucleotides outside the gene matches: 8. Germline V gives CDR1 LGHNA, CDR2 YSLEER.

The rearrangement joins TRBV27 to TRBJ2-7, with D possibly TRBD1 on 5 matching bases. Germline V gene lookup returns CDR1 MNHEY and CDR2 SMNVEV (reference sequence). V was shortened by 5 bases and J by 2 bases, with 13 bases between the two germline ends. The CDR3 is 14 amino acids. The CDR3: CASSPQGVAYEQYF. The CDR3 region has the DNA TGTGCCAGCAGTCCCCAAGGGGTCGCCTACGAGCAGTACTTC.

The rearrangement joins TRBV18 to TRBJ1-2; D possibly corresponds to TRBD1 (6 bases). This CDR3 region has 15 residues. Germline CDR1 KGHSH, CDR2 LQKENI. V dropped 6 bases and J dropped 2 bases, with 16 bases sitting between them. The DNA of the CDR3 is TGTGCCAGCTCCCCTCAGGGGTCCCCGAACTATGGCTACACCTTC. It codes for CASSPQGSPNYGYTF.

The chain links TRBV4-1 to TRBJ2-3; 8 bases line up with TRBD1. With V trimmed by 0 bases and J by 0 bases, 8 bases remained unmatched. Germline V lookup: CDR1 MGHRA, CDR2 YSYEKL. CDR3 length: 18 amino acids. The CDR3 here is CASSQDLGTGLSTDTQYF. CDR3 sequence (DNA): TGCGCCAGCAGCCAAGATCTCGGGACAGGTTTAAGCACAGATACGCAGTATTTT.

This sequence joins TRBV9 and TRBJ1-1; D is undetermined. V was trimmed by 0 bases and J by 1 base, leaving 10 bases between them. The germline V gene encodes CDR1 SGDLS and CDR2 YYNGEE. The CDR3 contains 15 residues. The CDR3 here is CASSVDPQANTEAFF. CDR3 nucleotide sequence: TGTGCCAGCAGCGTAGATCCCCAGGCGAACACTGAAGCTTTCTTT.

CDR3 protein: CASSLGPTGSGNEQFF. CDR3 in DNA: TGCGCCAGCAGCCTGGGCCCAACAGGGTCGGGCAATGAGCAGTTCTTC. The V gene is TRBV5-1, the J gene TRBJ2-1; D possibly corresponds to TRBD1 (6 bases). Germline-derived CDR1 and CDR2 are SGHRS and YFSETQ. The germline V and J ends were trimmed by 4 bases and 6 bases, with 20 bases remaining between them. The CDR3 totals 16 residues.

The chain carries TRBV6-5 and TRBJ1-5, with D uncertain. This CDR3 region has 15 residues. Germline CDR1 is MNHEY and CDR2 is SVGAGI. Trimming took 0 bases from V and 7 from J, leaving 13 bases between them. DNA for the CDR3: TGTGCCAGCAGTTACTCCCGGGATCGGGGACAGCCCCAGCATTTT. It specifies CASSYSRDRGQPQHF.

This clone has just one count. The CDR3 sequence is CASSDPGQNTGELFF. CDR3 in DNA: TGTGCCAGTAGTGATCCGGGACAGAACACCGGGGAGCTGTTTTTT. V is TRBV19 and J is TRBJ2-2; perhaps TRBD1 as D (6 bases). CDR3 length equals 15 residues. V was shortened by 5 bases and J by 1 base, with 11 bases between the two germline ends. Germline loops: CDR1 LNHDA, CDR2 SQIVND (reference sequence).

This clone was counted a few times. The chain carries TRBV2 and TRBJ2-1; D is ambiguous. The CDR3 sequence is 14 residues long. V lost 0 bases to trimming and J lost 10 bases, with 13 bases between them. Looked up from germline, CDR1 is SNHLY and CDR2 is FYNNEI. CDR3 sequence: CASSEANSPWEQFF. CDR3 nucleotides: TGTGCCAGCAGTGAAGCAAACTCCCCATGGGAGCAGTTCTTC.

V usage is TRBV9 and J usage is TRBJ2-1; D gene ambiguous. The CDR3 consists of 13 residues. V was pared by 4 bases and J by 4 bases, with 9 bases between. Looked up from germline, CDR1 is SGDLS and CDR2 is YYNGEE. In DNA, the CDR3 is TGTGCCAGCAGCCTCCAGGATTACAATGAGCAGTTCTTC. Its translation is CASSLQDYNEQFF.

The rearrangement links TRBV6-6 to TRBJ2-1, with TRBD2 identical over 8 bases. The ends lost 5 bases at V and 4 bases at J; junction bases unmatched: 7. This CDR3 is built from 15 residues. CDR1 is MNHNY, CDR2 SVGAGI, per germline (reference sequence). The CDR3 spells CASSPNSGMYNEQFF. The CDR3 DNA sequence: TGTGCCAGCAGTCCGAATAGCGGGATGTACAATGAGCAGTTCTTC.